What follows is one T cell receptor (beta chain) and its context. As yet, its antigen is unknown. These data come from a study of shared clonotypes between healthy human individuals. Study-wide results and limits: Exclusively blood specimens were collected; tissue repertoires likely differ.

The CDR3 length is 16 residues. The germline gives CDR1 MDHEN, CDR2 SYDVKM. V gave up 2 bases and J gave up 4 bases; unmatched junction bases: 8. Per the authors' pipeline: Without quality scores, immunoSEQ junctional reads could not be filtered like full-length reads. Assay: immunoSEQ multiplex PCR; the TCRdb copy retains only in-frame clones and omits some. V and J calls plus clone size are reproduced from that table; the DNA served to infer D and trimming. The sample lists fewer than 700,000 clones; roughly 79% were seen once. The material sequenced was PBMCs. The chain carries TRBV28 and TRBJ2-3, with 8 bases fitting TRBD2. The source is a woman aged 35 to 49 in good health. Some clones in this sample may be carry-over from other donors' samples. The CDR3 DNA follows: TGTGCCAGCAGTTTACGGGGGGGCTTTAGGGCAGATACGCAGTATTTT. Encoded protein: CASSLRGGFRADTQYF.